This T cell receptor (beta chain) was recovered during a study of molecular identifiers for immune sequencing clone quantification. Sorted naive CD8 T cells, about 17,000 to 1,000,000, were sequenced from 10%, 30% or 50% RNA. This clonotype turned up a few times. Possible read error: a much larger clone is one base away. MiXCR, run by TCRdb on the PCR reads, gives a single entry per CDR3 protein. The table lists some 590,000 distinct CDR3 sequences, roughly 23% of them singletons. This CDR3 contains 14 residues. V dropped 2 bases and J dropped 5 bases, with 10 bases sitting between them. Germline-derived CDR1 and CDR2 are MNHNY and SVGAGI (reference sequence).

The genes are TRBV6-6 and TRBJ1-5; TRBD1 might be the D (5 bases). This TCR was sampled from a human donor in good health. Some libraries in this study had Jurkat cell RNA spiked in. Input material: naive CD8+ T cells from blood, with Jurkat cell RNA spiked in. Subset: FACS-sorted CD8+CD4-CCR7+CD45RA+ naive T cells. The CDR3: CASSYTLGHQPQHF. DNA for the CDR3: TGTGCCAGCAGTTACACACTGGGGCATCAGCCCCAGCATTTT.